This T cell receptor beta chain was captured in a study of shared clonotypes between healthy human individuals. Study-wide points: It was only blood that was sampled, and tissue repertoires likely differ. Memory subsets generally showed smaller estimated richness than naive subsets did.

Each cell subset's genomic DNA was divided evenly among several immunoSEQ plates. The table came from immunoSEQ multiplex PCR; TCRdb's copy has only in-frame clones and leaves some out. The sample contains around 2,000,000 clones, 85% to 95% of which appear only once. As defined, naive CD8 cells were CD45RO-negative and positively selected for CCR7, with terminally differentiated effector memory CD45RA+ cells excluded. CDR3 length: 14 residues. V was shortened by 2 bases and J by 8 bases, with 18 bases between the two germline ends. In germline, CDR1 is SQVTM, CDR2 ANQGSEA. Details on this clone: Its specificity is unknown.

Sequencing input: naive CD8+ T cells from PBMCs. The TCR sequence derives from a man aged 18 to 30 in good health. Some clones in this sample may be carry-over from other donors' samples. The chain recombines TRBV29-1 with TRBJ1-2; unclear D gene. This CDR3 reads CSVELPCVLDGYTF. The DNA for the CDR3 is TGCAGCGTTGAACTCCCGTGTGTGCTCGACGGCTACACCTTC.